Described below is a single T cell receptor (beta chain) sequence and its context. Trimming cost V 3 bases and J 6 bases; bases outside gene matches: 5. The CDR3 has 14 residues. CDR1 and CDR2 from the germline V gene are MNHEY and SMNVEV (reference sequence). TCRdb keeps only in-frame clones here, not all; method: immunoSEQ multiplex PCR. Of tens of thousands of clones in the sample, 85% to 95% were seen once. This entry belongs to a study of T cell changes during pregnancy in multiple sclerosis. The V and J genes are TRBV27 and TRBJ2-7; 10 positions agree with TRBD2. The sample in question was CD8+ T cells from peripheral blood mononuclear cells, obtained after pregnancy. The source of this sequence is a female donor with multiple sclerosis, enrolled in a pregnancy study. CDR3 amino acids: CASSLRGLATEQYF. In DNA form, the CDR3 reads TGTGCCAGCAGTTTGCGGGGACTAGCGACCGAGCAGTACTTC.